This record looks at one TCR beta chain sequence and its context. What this receptor recognizes is not known. There are no base qualities to consult, and no much larger clone falls within one base. This sample stems from a study of cytomegalovirus exposure and HLA in healthy donors (TCRdb year 2017). As for the study more broadly: According to an earlier analysis of a few hundred of the donors, some 180 million T cells yielded over 90 million unique TCR beta sequences and approximately 280 Gb of sequence data. An early release that covered about 640 HLA-typed donors contained approximately 300 gigabases of sequencing data and some 87 million unique TCR sequences. Of the 300 to 400 genotyped donors, approximately 83% fell in the genetic ancestry cluster associated with self-reported Caucasian donors. The study aimed to test whether signatures of past pathogen exposure could be identified by cataloging public T cell receptors. Using immunosequencing, the study profiled T cell repertoires from 666 subjects and related those repertoires to cytomegalovirus serostatus. Besides the first cohort of roughly 640 subjects, a separate validation cohort made up of over a hundred different subjects was used. To predict cytomegalovirus infection status, the study brought together high-throughput TCR immunosequencing, statistical association of individual TCRs with disease status, and machine learning. A later analysis re-examined previously published TCR beta repertoires from more than 650 donors and added high-resolution HLA genotyping to investigate patterns of TCR occurrence. The later analysis used no new phenotypic data to find candidate immune exposures, relying instead on TCR beta sequences and their occurrence across donors. An earlier analysis of nearly 600 of the donors applied high-throughput TCR beta sequencing to assess whether each TCR beta V gene segment acted as functional or pseudogenic. Donor age, sex, ethnicity and CMV serostatus were collected together with the repertoire data. A later genetic analysis took genome-wide SNP genotypes for about 65% of the 666 donors and used that subset as a discovery cohort. All discovery cohort repertoires had been generated using a single sequencing platform. Class I and class II HLA loci were covered by the typing at four-digit resolution. The number of typed donors differed by locus: about 629-640 for A, B, C, DRB1 and DQB1; approximately 520 for DQA1; 606 for DPA1; and 400 to 480 for DPB1. Five DR-DQ haplotypes were handled as single units for association and clustering because linkage in the cohort was strong. On average, around 240,000 unique TCR beta nucleotide sequences were sequenced per donor among 300 to 500 genotyped donors of the cohort, with roughly 18% of those sequences being non-productive.

Per the germline V gene (reference sequence), PRHDT is the CDR1 and FYEKMQ is the CDR2. The CDR3, cysteine through phenylalanine, is 18 amino acids long. Here the CDR3 DNA is all that survives: 54 bases in frame from base 1. V is cut back by 0 bases and J by 1 base, with 11 bases in the junction unmatched. In total, approximately 700 healthy bone marrow donors made up the cohort. At the time of sampling, all cohort members were nominally healthy, though unrecorded immune exposures were likely present. The donor was CMV seronegative and was included in the group of a few hundred seronegative cohort members. A peripheral blood sample was collected from each donor, and TCR beta sequencing was performed on peripheral blood mononuclear cells. The Qiagen DNeasy Blood Extraction Kit was used to extract genomic DNA from the blood cell samples. What the research found in general, with its limitations: A later analysis associated about 18,000 TCR beta sequences with specific HLA alleles at a false discovery rate of 0.05. A later analysis found that HLA-associated TCR beta chains were more clonally expanded and had lower generation probabilities than equally common non-associated chains. According to a later analysis, TCR association rates differed among HLA loci, with DRB1 alleles showing the most associated TCRs and HLA-C alleles showing the fewest. Across donors, most TCR sequences were observed very rarely, whereas some public TCRs were present in many individuals. The presence/absence analyses assumed that sequencing depth was roughly uniform across donors, and that assumption may not be true. Linkage disequilibrium might explain the correlated functional status among segregating V segments, but an unknown experimental factor could not be ruled out. Some IMGT-functional V segments, including TRBV6-2 and TRBV6-3, could not be told apart with the 87-base-pair reads, so those segments were excluded. In this cohort, only TCR beta chains were sequenced, and detectable features were limited by the absence of alpha or paired-chain data. A few of the identified cytomegalovirus-associated TCR beta chains were confirmed in vitro to be specific for cytomegalovirus antigens. When HLA alleles, especially DR and DQ, strongly co-occurred, TCR associations were difficult to assign to individual alleles. The sequencing pipeline was judged likely to have produced a cluster of highly shared sequence variants as a technical artifact. A further reported finding was that TCR beta sequences accurately predicted the HLA-A and HLA-B alleles for most subjects in the first cohort. Compared with the approximately 670-donor mean, donors in an Asian-associated ancestry cluster had fewer N-insertions in productive TCRs, according to a later genetic analysis. V-gene and J-gene trimming of TCR beta chains was associated with a missense DCLRE1C variant in a later genetic analysis, and the association was replicated in an independent cohort. The study gave a list of more than 150 TCR beta chains associated with cytomegalovirus. The authors suggested that the approach could potentially be generalized to other disease states and immunological phenotypes. In a later analysis, several top co-occurrence clusters were reported to appear linked to parvovirus B19, influenza, CMV and Epstein-Barr virus. Over 15 rarely observed V segments, including chromosome 9 orphons, were excluded from the earlier analysis of about 600 of the donors because counts were too low. For the cohort, immune exposure information was limited to CMV serostatus. Because some donors lacked HLA typing at each locus, the association tests relied only on the typed subset. Most CMV-associated TCR beta chains appeared to be HLA-restricted in a later analysis, and the HLA associations seemed to be driven largely by CMV exposure. The classifier was reported to diagnose cytomegalovirus status with high specificity and sensitivity in both the original cohort and the validation cohort. Broadly in line with IMGT annotations, most TCR beta V segments showed up in productive rearrangements about 87% or about 30% of the time in an earlier analysis of approximately 640 of the donors.

The library was generated by the immunoSEQ multiplex PCR assay. For the multiplex PCR, a mixture combining 60 forward primers for TCR Vbeta segments and 13 reverse primers for TCR Jbeta segments was used. The CDR3 region of rearranged TCR beta genes was amplified from genomic DNA with a multiplex PCR assay. On the Illumina HiSeq System, the amplified TCR beta libraries were sequenced as 87-base-pair reads. In the original analysis: A later analysis tallied roughly 78 million unique TCR beta chains across the roughly 610 repertoires, and around 10 million of those chains were shared by two or more donors. A nearest-neighbor algorithm error-corrected the raw reads and collapsed the reads into unique sequences, merging closely related sequences to remove PCR and sequencing errors. To assign V, D and J gene segments, CDR3 sequences were aligned to IMGT reference sequences. For a sequence to be retained, a match of at least six nucleotides to both a V gene segment and a J gene segment was required. A rearrangement counted as productive if the CDR3 had no stop codons and remained in frame with V and J, and every other rearrangement counted as non-productive. Following IMGT convention, CDR3 was defined as the stretch from the second conserved V-encoded cysteine up to the conserved J-encoded phenylalanine. Sequences without an unambiguous match to a single V gene segment were excluded from the earlier analysis of 450 to 650 of the donors. An earlier analysis of a few hundred of the donors classified V segments as functional when productive rearrangements were above 56.7% and as segregating when the standard deviation between donors was above 5%. A statistical classification framework was developed to diagnose cytomegalovirus status using the catalog of TCR beta chain sequences. In a later analysis, V and J genes were assigned by comparing TCR nucleotide sequences against IMGT/GENE-DB human TR gene sequences. Using the TCRdist pipeline, a later analysis assigned CDR3 sequences along with most-parsimonious VDJ recombination scenarios. A later analysis defined each TCR beta chain by its CDR3 amino acid sequence plus V-gene family, and excluded reads lacking a unique V-gene family. In a later analysis, 450 to 600 highly shared, low-generation-probability nucleotide sequences were removed to address suspected cross-contamination and a sequencing artifact. For each public chain, a later analysis derived a clonal expansion index from normalized ranks of inferred template counts within each repertoire. In a later analysis, generation probabilities were computed using a VDJ recombination model fitted to out-of-frame rearrangements, and the results were checked against IGoR. In a later analysis, TCR-TCR, TCR-HLA and TCR-CMV co-occurrence was scored with hypergeometric tests, and a repertoire-size bias correction was applied to TCR pairs. In a later analysis, false discovery rates were estimated by permuting HLA or CMV assignments 20 times. In a later analysis, co-occurring TCRs were grouped with DBSCAN, and TCRdist sequence similarity was added when clustering was performed within HLA-allele-positive subsets. Repertoires with fewer than 30,000 or more than 120,000 public chains, plus five repertoires with anomalous nucleotide sharing, were excluded from co-occurrence clustering. TCRdb holds this immuneACCESS table with in-frame rearrangements only. Some clones are missing; in checked studies, unresolved V genes explain under half, and the rest has no known cause. That table is the source of V, J and clone size, and D and trimming were worked out from the DNA. The sample records about 190,000 clones, roughly four fifths of which are singletons. The ten largest clones capture roughly 0.8% of the sample.

The receptor comes from a woman aged 18-29 years in good health and CMV-seronegative. The chain joins TRBV13 to TRBJ1-1, and 7 bases in between align with TRBD1. Material for sequencing was PBMCs. The CDR3 corresponds to CASSLGLTGKHSNTEAFF. The nucleotide sequence reads TGTGCCAGCAGCTTAGGCCTGACAGGGAAACATTCGAACACTGAAGCTTTCTTT. Joined to the reference TRBV13 and TRBJ1-1 proteins, this CDR3 gives the full variable domain: AAGVIQSPRHLIKEKRETATLKCYPIPRHDTVYWYQQGPGQDPQFLISFYEKMQSDKGSIPDRFSAQQFSDYHSELNMSSLELGDSALYFCASSLGLTGKHSNTEAFFGQGTRLTVV.